This T cell receptor beta chain was captured by sequencing in a study of human T cells and chemical hapten exposure listed by TCRdb under 2021. For the study in its entirety: For sensitization, 2% DPC in acetone was applied to a 2 cm by 2 cm area of upper inner arm skin. Weekly therapeutic DPC doses were additionally applied to the scalp of patients throughout the roughly 24-week study period. Patch tests used Finn chambers with 0.01% DPC on the upper back, scored after 6 days by International Contact Dermatitis Research Group standards. Most of the patients in the cohort were female, and the cohort covered alopecia areata with under or over 50% scalp involvement, alopecia totalis and alopecia universalis. Libraries were pooled for sequencing, and per-sample TCR yields varied mainly because of small differences in library volumes within the pool. Peripheral blood TCR repertoire changes were tracked in vivo in alopecia patients during primary and secondary sensitization to the hapten diphenylcyclopropenone (DPC). Blood samples were taken from patients before sensitization (week 0) and then at 2, 6 and about 24 weeks after DPC sensitization. Around 30 alopecia patients provided blood for TCR sequencing at one to four time points (pre-sensitization, 2, 6 and 24 weeks). General study outcomes and caveats: Patch test score correlated positively with the number of PT1 expanded TCRs, reaching significance at thresholds 8, 16 and 32 but not at 4. Because all patients had alopecia, a presumed autoimmune disease, the immune response of the patients might differ from that of healthy individuals. Repeated subsampling changed both the strength of the expansion versus patch-test correlation and the threshold at which that correlation became significant. The number of TCRs above 1 in 1000 frequency did not change with DPC sensitization; there was no evidence of global repertoire structure alterations. Expanded TCRs formed significantly more large CDR3 similarity clusters than pre-sensitization or healthy control sets, consistent with antigen-driven responses.

This clonotype has just a few counts. No antigen is known for it. Base qualities are not recorded, but no much larger clone differs from it by a single base. This specimen's time point label, per the study, means: patch test 3, about 24 weeks after DPC sensitization. The sample's treatment or condition label is to be understood as: therapeutic diphenylcyclopropenone sensitization with weekly scalp DPC. Blood at each patch-test visit was drawn before the patch test was applied. Patients were eligible if aged 18 to 70, diagnosed with alopecia and judged suitable for DPC therapy, and pregnant patients were excluded. Unfractionated whole blood was collected in Tempus Blood RNA tubes, and total RNA was extracted from that blood. The method was RACE. Instrument used: NextSeq 500. Library preparation attached unique molecular identifiers to individual cDNA molecules for quantitative, reproducible TCR counting. Each blood RNA sample was used to sequence both TCR alpha and TCR beta chains. The authors processed their data as follows. The median number of TCRs per sample was approximately 96,000, ranging from about 23,224 to 690,600. V, J and CDR3 annotation of the TCR reads was carried out using the Decombinator software suite. Every sample was subsampled to the same number of TCRs (28,000) for the PS versus PT1 abundance plots. Expanded TCRs were defined as absent before sensitization and observed at least eight times at the 2-week time point. In-frame beta chains were kept once TCRdb had trimmed the public reads at Q25 with fastp and called clones with MiXCR. Every distinct CDR3 protein forms one entry, paired with its most common genes and DNA. The V and J calls here are based on TCRdb, not the publication. The sample table holds about 160,000 distinct CDR3 sequences, of which 25% to 35% were seen once. Of the sample, 2.1% falls within the top ten clones.

Sequenced here: whole blood, sampled in connection with sensitization to the hapten diphenylcyclopropenone (DPC). The TCR originated in a woman under 30 with alopecia areata. Some clones in this sample may be carry-over from other donors' samples.

The DNA reads TGTGCCAGCAGTTACTCCAATGGCTACACCTTC. This gives the protein CASSYSNGYTF. The chain is assembled from TRBV6-2 or TRBV6-3 and TRBJ1-2, with the D segment identity uncertain. The cysteine opens and the phenylalanine closes a CDR3 of 11 amino acids. The kept DNA is CDR3 alone, 33 bases in frame from the first base. Looking up the germline V gene yields CDR1 MNHEY and CDR2 SVGEGT. V loses 0 bases of germline sequence and J loses 6 bases, and the interval between the two ends is 2 bases.